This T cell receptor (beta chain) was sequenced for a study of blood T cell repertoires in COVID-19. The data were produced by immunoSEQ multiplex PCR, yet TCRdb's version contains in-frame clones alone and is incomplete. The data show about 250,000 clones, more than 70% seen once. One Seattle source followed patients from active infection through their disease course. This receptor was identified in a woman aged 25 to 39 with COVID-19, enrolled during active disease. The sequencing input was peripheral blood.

In DNA form, the CDR3 reads TGTGCCAGCAGTCCCGGGACAGGTGTCGGAAACACCATATATTTT. It encodes CASSPGTGVGNTIYF. V usage is TRBV28 and J usage is TRBJ1-3; 8 bases map to TRBD1. The germline gives CDR1 MDHEN, CDR2 SYDVKM. Trimming cost V 5 bases and J 4 bases; bases outside gene matches: 7. The CDR3 spans 15 residues.